Listed here are 28 T cell receptor beta chains from one sample, sequenced in a study of T cell responses to AZD1222 COVID-19 vaccine. Method: immunoSEQ multiplex PCR; TCRdb's copy keeps in-frame clones and lacks some. Among some 120,000 clones, nearly 90% were seen once, and the ten largest hold about 9.5%. This sample comprised peripheral blood, obtained 28 days after the second AZD1222 dose. These receptors were taken from an adult who received the AZD1222 COVID-19 vaccine.

This chain connects TRBV6-5 to TRBJ1-1; 12 bases are a match to TRBD1. J was trimmed by 7 bases and V by 6 bases; bases with no gene match: 9. The CDR3 loop spans 15 amino acids. Germline V gene sequence: CDR1 MNHEY, CDR2 SVGAGI. The CDR3 DNA follows: TGTGCCAGCAGGGCCCCGGGACAGGGGGCGAGTGAAGCTTTCTTT. Translating gives CASRAPGQGASEAFF.

The table lists this clone with a count of one. The chain uses TRBV21-1 and TRBJ2-2; TRBD1, the table's D call, was not compared with the DNA. TRBV21-1 is designated a pseudogene. The CDR3 length is 11 residues. In DNA form, the CDR3 reads TGTGCCAGCCCCCCCAACGGGGAGCTGTTTTTT. It is translated as CASPPNGELFF.

V usage is TRBV19 and J usage is TRBJ2-2; D possibly uses TRBD1 or TRBD2 (5 bases each). The CDR3 is 14 residues long. The germline V gene has CDR1 LNHDA and CDR2 SQIVND (reference sequence). The V gene lost 9 bases and the J gene lost 0 bases, with 11 bases spanning the gap. The CDR3 is CASRDGPNTGELFF. In nucleotides, the CDR3 is TGTGCCAGCAGGGACGGGCCGAACACCGGGGAGCTGTTTTTT.

V usage is TRBV12-3 or TRBV12-4 and J usage is TRBJ2-7, with TRBD2 as a possible D gene (5 bases). Trimming shortened V by 5 bases and J by 4 bases, and 12 bases separated the two germline ends. The CDR3 extends over 13 amino acids. The CDR3, as DNA: TGTGCCAGCAGTGAGAGGGCCCCATACGAGCAGTACTTC. Translation: CASSERAPYEQYF.

This chain joins TRBV2 and TRBJ2-1; 8 nucleotides agree with TRBD2. CDR1 is SNHLY and CDR2 is FYNNEI in the germline V gene. There are 16 residues in the CDR3. Germline trimming cut 5 bases from V and 4 bases from J; bases unmatched to any gene: 10. CDR3 sequence reads: CASSWTSGGGYNEQFF. In DNA form, the CDR3 reads TGTGCCAGCAGTTGGACCTCCGGGGGGGGGTACAATGAGCAGTTCTTC.

The chain has TRBV29-1 and TRBJ1-2; no definite D call. This CDR3 spans 13 amino acids. CDR1 is SQVTM and CDR2 is ANQGSEA in the germline V gene. V dropped 0 bases and J dropped 4 bases, with 9 bases sitting between them. CDR3 sequence reads: CSVEDGRAYGYTF. The DNA for the CDR3 is TGCAGCGTTGAAGATGGCAGAGCCTATGGCTACACCTTC. The full variable domain, in which reference TRBV29-1 and TRBJ1-2 provide the parts outside the CDR3, is SAVISQKPSRDICQRGTSLTIQCQVDSQVTMMFWYRQQPGQSLTLIATANQGSEATYESGFVIDKFPISRPNLTFSTLTVSNMSPEDSSIYLCSVEDGRAYGYTFGSGTRLTVV.

This chain connects TRBV11-2 to TRBJ2-2; 8 bases are shared with TRBD2. Germline-derived CDR1 and CDR2 are SGHAT and FQNNGV. The CDR3 has 15 residues. Trimming at V came to 5 bases and at J to 1 base, leaving 3 bases not matched to a gene. The CDR3 DNA sequence: TGTGCCAGCAGCGGAACTAGCGGGAACACCGGGGAGCTGTTTTTT. This codes for CASSGTSGNTGELFF.

The CDR3 protein is CAWSLFSGANVLTF. CDR3 DNA: TGTGCCTGGAGTCTCTTCTCTGGGGCCAACGTCCTGACTTTC. The chain couples TRBV30 to TRBJ2-6; no definite D call. This CDR3 is 14 amino acids long. Trimming took off 2 bases at V and 0 bases at J, with 5 bases between the two ends. Germline-derived CDR1 and CDR2 are GTSNPN and SVGIG (reference sequence).

This sequence joins TRBV7-6 and TRBJ1-5, with no clear D. Germline CDR1 SGHVS, CDR2 FNYEAQ. CDR3 size: 15 residues. Trimming cost V 2 bases and J 3 bases, with 11 bases left between them. In DNA, the CDR3 is TGTGCCAGCAGCTTATCTTCCGGGGTCAATCAGCCCCAGCATTTT. This codes for CASSLSSGVNQPQHF.

The chain couples TRBV6-2 or TRBV6-3 to TRBJ1-1; D is uncertain. Germline V gene data show CDR1 as MNHEY and CDR2 as SVGEGT. The CDR3 sequence is 18 residues long. Trimming took 6 bases from V and 1 from J, leaving 24 bases between them. The DNA of the CDR3 is TGTGCCAGCAGCCGCGCTGATGCCAGTACTTTAGGGAACACTGAAGCTTTCTTT. It is translated as CASSRADASTLGNTEAFF.

The chain recombines TRBV9 with TRBJ2-4; weak D call: TRBD2 (7 bases). V lost 3 bases to trimming and J lost 4 bases, with 14 bases between them. Per the germline V gene, CDR1 is SGDLS and CDR2 is YYNGEE. The CDR3 spans 15 residues. As DNA, the CDR3 is TGTGCCAGCAGCGCCCTTGGGGGGGCTAAAAACATTCAGTACTTC. Its translation is CASSALGGAKNIQYF.

V gene TRBV27 combines with J gene TRBJ1-2; D is unclear. CDR3 length equals 13 residues. Per germline, CDR1 MNHEY and CDR2 SMNVEV (reference sequence). Trimming left V 3 bases short and J 7 bases short, with 12 bases between. The DNA of the CDR3 is TGTGCCAGCAGTTTTAATGTGGGAATTGGCTACACCTTC. It is translated as CASSFNVGIGYTF.

This chain links TRBV7-9 with TRBJ1-2, with 7 bases matching TRBD1. CDR1 and CDR2 from the germline V gene are SEHNR and FQNEAQ (reference sequence). This CDR3 region has 14 residues. After removal of 1 base from V and 3 bases from J, the junction contained 2 bases not matched to a gene. CDR3 DNA sequence: TGTGCCAGCAGCTTAGGAGGGGGCCACTATGGCTACACCTTC. This translates into CASSLGGGHYGYTF.

J is TRBJ1-4 and V is TRBV2; TRBD1 is a possible D gene (5 bases). The length of the CDR3 is 13 residues. Trimming shortened V by 7 bases and J by 8 bases, and 14 bases separated the two germline ends. Germline V gene sequence: CDR1 SNHLY, CDR2 FYNNEI. The CDR3: CASNPPGIEKLFF. As DNA, the CDR3 is TGTGCCAGCAATCCGCCAGGGATAGAAAAACTGTTTTTT. The full variable domain, rest sourced from reference TRBV2 and TRBJ1-4, is EPEVTQTPSHQVTQMGQEVILRCVPISNHLYFYWYRQILGQKVEFLVSFYNNEISEKSEIFDDQFSVERPDGSNFTLKIRSTKLEDSAMYFCASNPPGIEKLFFGSGTQLSVL.

This chain links TRBV9 with TRBJ2-5, with 11 bases lining up with TRBD2. Germline V CDR1 and CDR2: SGDLS, YYNGEE. Unmatched junction bases numbered 10, after V lost 4 bases and J lost 5 bases. The CDR3 sequence is 16 residues long. CDR3 sequence (DNA): TGTGCCAGCAGCCGGTGGCTAGCGGGAGGCCGGGAGACCCAGTACTTC. As protein: CASSRWLAGGRETQYF.

The J gene is TRBJ1-4, the V gene TRBV3-1 (or the pseudogene TRBV3-2); perhaps TRBD1 as D (5 bases). Germline values: CDR1 LGHDT, CDR2 YNNKEL (reference sequence). V lost 0 bases to trimming and J lost 10 bases, with 15 bases between them. The length of the CDR3 is 15 residues. The CDR3 reads CASSQERQGGGKLFF. The CDR3, as DNA: TGTGCCAGCAGCCAAGAAAGGCAGGGAGGCGGAAAACTGTTTTTT.

The chain recombines TRBV10-3 with TRBJ1-6; D might be TRBD1 (5 bases). This CDR3 region has 14 residues. V was pared by 1 base and J by 14 bases, with 15 bases between. In germline, CDR1 is ENHRY, CDR2 SYGVKD. CDR3 DNA: TGTGCCATCAGTGAGTTCACGGGGGGTATGACCCTCCACTTT. Protein sequence: CAISEFTGGMTLHF.

DNA for the CDR3: TGTGCCATCAGTGGGCCAGGGTGGGACACTTCGAACACTGAAGCTTTCTTT. Translating it yields CAISGPGWDTSNTEAFF. The gene calls are TRBV10-3 and TRBJ1-1, with D perhaps matching TRBD1 (6 bases). The CDR3 is 17 residues long. Germline lookup yields CDR1 ENHRY and CDR2 SYGVKD. V dropped 4 bases and J dropped 1 base, with 19 bases sitting between them.

As to this clone: Other DNA sequences from this sample encode an identical CDR3 as well. The rearrangement joins TRBV24-1 to TRBJ2-7, with D unresolved. CDR3 size: 11 residues. Germline assignment: CDR1 KGHDR and CDR2 SFDVKD. V was trimmed by 3 bases and J by 5 bases, leaving 4 bases between them. The CDR3 reads CATSDGDEQYF. For the CDR3, the DNA is TGTGCCACCAGTGATGGCGACGAGCAGTACTTC.

This sequence joins TRBV29-1 and TRBJ2-1; the D is unclear. This CDR3 is 10 amino acids long. Germline V gives CDR1 SQVTM, CDR2 ANQGSEA. Trimming stripped 3 bases from V and 7 bases from J, with 4 bases between. Here the CDR3 reads CSVEWNEQFF. CDR3 coding DNA: TGCAGCGTTGAGTGGAATGAGCAGTTCTTC.

The chain is built from TRBV11-3 and TRBJ2-2; D not resolved. Trimming removed 4 bases at V and 5 bases at J, with 17 bases between. The CDR3 covers 16 residues. Germline V CDR1 and CDR2: SGHNT, YENEEA. The CDR3 nucleotides read TGTGCCAGCAGCTCCCGGACCGGTCGGTGGACCGGGGAGCTGTTTTTT. This translates into CASSSRTGRWTGELFF.

J is TRBJ2-3 and V is TRBV14; the D gene is possibly TRBD2 (6 bases). V lost 4 bases, J lost 2 bases, and 25 bases lay in between. The CDR3 contains 19 residues. The germline V gene encodes CDR1 SGHDN and CDR2 FVKESK. In DNA, the CDR3 is TGTGCCAGCAGCCGGCCACCGGTTAAATTTAGCGGTGTCACAGATACGCAGTATTTT. It encodes CASSRPPVKFSGVTDTQYF.

The chain recombines TRBV7-3 with TRBJ2-3; TRBD2 might be the D (6 bases). Trimming removed 6 bases at V and 2 bases at J, with 18 bases between. Germline V gene sequence: CDR1 SGHTA, CDR2 FQGTGA. This CDR3 contains 16 residues. For the CDR3, the DNA is TGTGCCAGCAGGTCCGGAGGGGCGGGGTTCACAGATACGCAGTATTTT. Its protein product is CASRSGGAGFTDTQYF.

This clone occurred a few times. This chain links TRBV12-3 or TRBV12-4 with TRBJ1-3; D call uncertain. CDR3 length equals 12 residues. V was pared by 2 bases and J by 8 bases, with 7 bases between. The CDR3 DNA sequence: TGTGCCAGCAGTTTATCGGAATACACCATATATTTT. Amino acid sequence: CASSLSEYTIYF.

The chain has TRBV5-8 and TRBJ2-3; 10 bases agree with TRBD2. V was clipped by 4 bases and J by 0 bases; unmatched bases: 8. The germline CDR1 and CDR2 sequences are SGHTS and YDEGEE. The CDR3 has 17 amino acids. In nucleotides, the CDR3 is TGTGCCAGCAGCCCCGGGACTAGCGTTGTTAGCACAGATACGCAGTATTTT. It specifies CASSPGTSVVSTDTQYF. The variable domain in full, with the rest retrieved from reference TRBV5-8 and TRBJ2-3, is EAGVTQSPTHLIKTRGQQATLRCSPISGHTSVYWYQQALGLGLQFLLWYDEGEERNRGNFPPRFSGRQFPNYSSELNVNALELEDSALYLCASSPGTSVVSTDTQYFGPGTRLTVL.

This chain joins TRBV7-2 and TRBJ2-2, with D perhaps TRBD1 (5 bases). Germline CDR1 and CDR2: SGHTA and FQGNSA. The CDR3 sequence is 18 residues long. Trimming pared 1 base from V and 3 bases from J, leaving 18 bases between. This CDR3 is CASSLGRGDSLDTGELFF. The CDR3, as DNA: TGTGCCAGCAGCTTAGGAAGAGGAGACAGTCTAGACACCGGGGAGCTGTTTTTT.

CDR3 loop: CASSIEGGRGGHQPQHF. CDR3 coding DNA: TGTGCCAGTAGTATCGAGGGGGGGCGAGGCGGTCATCAGCCCCAGCATTTT. V usage is TRBV19 and J usage is TRBJ1-5; possible D gene TRBD1, 6 bases. The CDR3 length is 17 residues. Germline V gene sequence: CDR1 LNHDA, CDR2 SQIVND (reference sequence). Trimming left V 3 bases short and J 5 bases short, with 20 bases between.

This chain connects TRBV2 to TRBJ2-2; tentatively, D is TRBD2 (6 bases). CDR1 SNHLY and CDR2 FYNNEI come from the germline V gene. Deletions cut 3 bases from V and 3 bases from J, with 8 bases between. CDR3 length: 14 residues. CDR3 in DNA: TGTGCCAGCAGTGACCGGGAGTACACCGGGGAGCTGTTTTTT. Translating it yields CASSDREYTGELFF.